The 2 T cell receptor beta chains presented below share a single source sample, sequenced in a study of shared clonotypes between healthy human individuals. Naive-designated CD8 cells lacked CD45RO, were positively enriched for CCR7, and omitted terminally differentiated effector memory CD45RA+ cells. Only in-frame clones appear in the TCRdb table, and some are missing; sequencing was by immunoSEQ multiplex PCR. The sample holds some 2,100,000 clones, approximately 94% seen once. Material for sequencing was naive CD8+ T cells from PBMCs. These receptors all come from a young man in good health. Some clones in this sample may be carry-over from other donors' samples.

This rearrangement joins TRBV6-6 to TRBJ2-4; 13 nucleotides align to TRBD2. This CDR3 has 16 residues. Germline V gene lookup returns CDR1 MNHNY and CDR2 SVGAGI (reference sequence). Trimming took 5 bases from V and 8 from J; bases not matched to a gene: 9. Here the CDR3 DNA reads TGTGCCAGCAGTCCTACTAGCGGGAGGGCCTGGGACATTCAGTACTTC. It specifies CASSPTSGRAWDIQYF.

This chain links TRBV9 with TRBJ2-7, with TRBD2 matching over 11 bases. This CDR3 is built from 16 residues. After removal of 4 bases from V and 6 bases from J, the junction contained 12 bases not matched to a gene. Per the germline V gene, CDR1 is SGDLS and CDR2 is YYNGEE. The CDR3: CASSPPSGRIVGEQYF. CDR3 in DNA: TGTGCCAGCAGCCCTCCTAGCGGGAGGATCGTCGGCGAGCAGTACTTC.